Below are 12 T cell receptor beta chains sequenced from a single sample in a study of blood T cell repertoires in COVID-19. Some clones are missing from TCRdb's copy, which holds only in-frame ones; the method was immunoSEQ multiplex PCR. Of 170,000 or so clones listed, about 83% were seen once; the top ten hold approximately 12%. The source material was peripheral blood. The receptor source for this set is a woman in her seventies with COVID-19, enrolled during active disease.

The chain combines TRBV11-3 with TRBJ2-5, with D possibly being TRBD1 (6 bases). The CDR3 is 13 amino acids. Germline V gives CDR1 SGHNT, CDR2 YENEEA. V lost 2 bases and J 5 bases, leaving 9 bases between the germline ends. The CDR3 loop is CASSLRGWETQYF. The CDR3, as DNA: TGTGCCAGCAGCTTAAGGGGGTGGGAGACCCAGTACTTC.

In the case of this clone: Mismatch with germline at one junction end may stem from a read error. The chain uses TRBV7-7 and TRBJ2-3; 12 positions match TRBD2. The germline CDR1 and CDR2 sequences are SSHAT and FNYEAQ (reference sequence). CDR3 length: 16 residues. The CDR3 region has the DNA TGTGCTAGCAGCTTAGCGCTAGCGGGAGGGACAGATACGCAGTATTTT. It is translated as CASSLALAGGTDTQYF.

The chain is built from TRBV19 and TRBJ1-4; possible D gene TRBD1, 5 bases. Trimming cost V 7 bases and J 2 bases, with 14 bases left between them. Germline CDR1 is LNHDA and CDR2 is SQIVND (reference sequence). CDR3 length: 15 residues. Here the CDR3 DNA reads TGTGCCAGTACCCCCGGGGGGGTGACTAATGAAAAACTGTTTTTT. Its protein is CASTPGGVTNEKLFF.

The J gene is TRBJ2-1, the V gene TRBV5-1, with 7 bases matching TRBD2. The CDR3 length is 13 residues. V was pared by 1 base and J by 8 bases, with 3 bases of the junction left unmatched. Germline CDR1 SGHRS, CDR2 YFSETQ. The CDR3 loop is CASSLIGRDEQFF. As DNA, the CDR3 is TGCGCCAGCAGCTTGATTGGGAGGGATGAGCAGTTCTTC.

The chain links TRBV4-2 to TRBJ1-4, with 8 bases identical to TRBD1. The CDR3 sequence is 15 residues long. The V gene's germline CDR1 is LGHNA and CDR2 YNFKEQ. Losses at the gene ends were 2 bases for V and 8 bases for J; bases not matched to a gene: 7. The CDR3: CASSQPDRDREKLFF. As DNA, the CDR3 is TGTGCCAGCAGCCAACCGGACAGGGATAGGGAAAAACTGTTTTTT.

The chain uses TRBV19 and TRBJ2-1, with 7 bases lining up with TRBD1. V lost 4 bases, J lost 4 bases, and 10 bases stayed unmatched. There are 16 residues in the CDR3. Germline-derived CDR1 and CDR2 are LNHDA and SQIVND (reference sequence). The CDR3, as DNA: TGTGCCAGTAGTACCCAATCCGGGACAGAGTACAATGAGCAGTTCTTC. Encoded protein: CASSTQSGTEYNEQFF.

The rearrangement joins TRBV30 to TRBJ2-1; 11 bases are shared with TRBD2. V lost 5 bases, J lost 7 bases, and 13 bases stayed unmatched. This CDR3 is built from 16 residues. Germline V gene data show CDR1 as GTSNPN and CDR2 as SVGIG (reference sequence). The CDR3 bases are TGTGCCTGGGGGACTAGCGGAACTCTTTGGATAAATGAGCAGTTCTTC. It codes for CAWGTSGTLWINEQFF.

The chain is built from TRBV27 and TRBJ2-1; 11 bases line up with TRBD1. The CDR3 extends over 17 amino acids. Germline CDR1 MNHEY, CDR2 SMNVEV (reference sequence). V was pared by 0 bases and J by 10 bases, with 11 bases of the junction left unmatched. In DNA form, the CDR3 reads TGTGCCAGCAGTTTATCGTGGACAGGGGGCATGGGTTCAGAGCAGTTCTTC. It codes for CASSLSWTGGMGSEQFF.

The chain combines TRBV3-1 (or the pseudogene TRBV3-2) with TRBJ2-4; the match to TRBD2 covers 12 bases. Germline V lookup: CDR1 LGHDT, CDR2 YNNKEL (reference sequence). There are 15 residues in the CDR3. J lost 7 bases, V lost 4 bases, and 5 bases had no gene match. DNA of the CDR3: TGTGCCAGCAGCCTACTAGGACTAGCGGGGAACATTCAGTACTTC. It specifies CASSLLGLAGNIQYF.

This clone turned up a few times. The chain carries TRBV24-1 and TRBJ1-5; TRBD1 agrees at 8 bases. V shed 10 bases and J 6 bases; nucleotides not matched to a gene: 4. Germline CDR1 and CDR2: KGHDR and SFDVKD. The CDR3 length is 12 residues. In DNA form, the CDR3 reads TGTGCCACACCAGGGGGCAGTCAGCCCCAGCATTTT. Its translation: CATPGGSQPQHF.

The CDR3 loop reads CASSIMGNTIYF. The DNA for the CDR3 is TGTGCCAGTAGTATCATGGGAAACACCATATATTTT. The V call is TRBV19, the J call TRBJ1-3; unclear D gene. V dropped 3 bases and J dropped 4 bases, with 4 bases sitting between them. This CDR3 comprises 12 residues. The germline gives CDR1 LNHDA, CDR2 SQIVND (reference sequence).

The V call is TRBV30, the J call TRBJ2-1, with 11 nucleotides matching TRBD1. CDR1 is GTSNPN and CDR2 is SVGIG in the germline V gene (reference sequence). CDR3 length: 16 residues. V shed 3 bases and J 4 bases; nucleotides not matched to a gene: 8. The CDR3 sequence: CAWRGTGGRQYNEQFF. DNA for the CDR3: TGTGCCTGGAGGGGGACAGGGGGACGCCAATACAATGAGCAGTTCTTC. Looking up the rest from reference TRBV30 and TRBJ2-1 gives the full variable domain: SQTIHQWPATLVQPVGSPLSLECTVEGTSNPNLYWYRQAAGRGLQLLFYSVGIGQISSEVPQNLSASRPQDRQFILSSKKLLLSDSGFYLCAWRGTGGRQYNEQFFGPGTRLTVL.